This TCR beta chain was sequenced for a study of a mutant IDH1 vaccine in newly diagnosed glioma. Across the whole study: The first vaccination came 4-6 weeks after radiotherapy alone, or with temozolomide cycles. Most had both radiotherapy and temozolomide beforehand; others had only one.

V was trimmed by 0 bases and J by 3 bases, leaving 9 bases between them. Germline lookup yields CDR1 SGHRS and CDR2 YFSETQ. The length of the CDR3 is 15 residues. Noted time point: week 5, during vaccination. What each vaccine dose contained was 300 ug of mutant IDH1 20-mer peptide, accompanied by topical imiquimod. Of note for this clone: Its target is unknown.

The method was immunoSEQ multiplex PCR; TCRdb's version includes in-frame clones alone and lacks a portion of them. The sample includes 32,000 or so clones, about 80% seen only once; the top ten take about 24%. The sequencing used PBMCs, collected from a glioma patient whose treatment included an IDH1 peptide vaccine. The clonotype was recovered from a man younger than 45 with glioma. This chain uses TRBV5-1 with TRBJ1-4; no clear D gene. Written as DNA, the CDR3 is TGCGCCAGCAGCTTGGGGGGAGCTTCTAATGAAAAACTGTTTTTT. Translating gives CASSLGGASNEKLFF.